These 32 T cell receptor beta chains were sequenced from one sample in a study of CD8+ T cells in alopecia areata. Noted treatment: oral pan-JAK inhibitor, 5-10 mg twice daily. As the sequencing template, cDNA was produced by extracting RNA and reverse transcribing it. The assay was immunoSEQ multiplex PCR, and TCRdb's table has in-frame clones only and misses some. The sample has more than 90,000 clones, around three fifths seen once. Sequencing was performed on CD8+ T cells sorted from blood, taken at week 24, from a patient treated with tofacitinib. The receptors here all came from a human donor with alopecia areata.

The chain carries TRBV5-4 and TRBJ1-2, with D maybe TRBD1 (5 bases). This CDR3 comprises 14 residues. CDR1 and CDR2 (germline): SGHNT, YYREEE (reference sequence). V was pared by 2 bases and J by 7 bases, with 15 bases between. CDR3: CASSFGFFGGGYTF. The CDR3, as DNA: TGTGCCAGCAGCTTCGGCTTCTTTGGGGGTGGCTACACCTTC.

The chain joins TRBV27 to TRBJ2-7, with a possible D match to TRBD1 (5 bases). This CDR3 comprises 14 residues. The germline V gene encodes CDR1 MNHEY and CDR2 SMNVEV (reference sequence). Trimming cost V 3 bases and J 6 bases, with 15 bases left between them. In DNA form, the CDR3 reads TGTGCCAGCAGTTTTGGGGCCGCCGTAGTCGAGCAGTACTTC. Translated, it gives CASSFGAAVVEQYF.

The CDR3 reads CASSLDRGREAQYF. The DNA for the CDR3 is TGCGCCAGCAGCTTGGACAGGGGGAGGGAGGCCCAGTACTTC. The chain recombines TRBV5-1 with TRBJ2-5; tentatively, D is TRBD1 (8 bases). Trimming pared 0 bases from V and 9 bases from J, leaving 15 bases between. This CDR3 contains 14 residues. CDR1 and CDR2 from the germline V gene are SGHRS and YFSETQ.

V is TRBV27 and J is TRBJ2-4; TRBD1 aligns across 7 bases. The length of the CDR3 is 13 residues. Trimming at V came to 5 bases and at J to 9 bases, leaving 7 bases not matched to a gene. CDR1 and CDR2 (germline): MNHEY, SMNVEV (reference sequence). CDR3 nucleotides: TGTGCCAGCAGTCCTACAGGGGTGGGCATTCAGTACTTC. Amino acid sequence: CASSPTGVGIQYF.

The CDR3 coding sequence is TGTGCCACCAGCAGAGACCGTTCCTTTCGGGCTGAAGCTTTCTTT. It is translated as CATSRDRSFRAEAFF. The chain couples TRBV15 to TRBJ1-1; D unclear. The length of the CDR3 is 15 residues. V shed 0 bases and J shed 6 bases, with 14 bases lying between them. From germline, CDR1 is LNHNV and CDR2 YYDKDF (reference sequence).

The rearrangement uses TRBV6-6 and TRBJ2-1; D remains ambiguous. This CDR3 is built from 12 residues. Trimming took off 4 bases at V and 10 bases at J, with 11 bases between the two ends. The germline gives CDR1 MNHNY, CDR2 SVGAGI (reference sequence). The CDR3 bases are TGTGCCAGCAGTTCCGTTAGAATAGAGCAGTTCTTC. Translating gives CASSSVRIEQFF.

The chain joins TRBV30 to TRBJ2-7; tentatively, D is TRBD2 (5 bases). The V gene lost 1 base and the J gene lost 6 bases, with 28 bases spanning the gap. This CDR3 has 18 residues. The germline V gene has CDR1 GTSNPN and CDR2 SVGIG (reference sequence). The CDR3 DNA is TGTGCCTGGAGTGGGGCGCAAAAACAACCACGCTACGAGGGCGAGCAGTACTTC. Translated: CAWSGAQKQPRYEGEQYF.

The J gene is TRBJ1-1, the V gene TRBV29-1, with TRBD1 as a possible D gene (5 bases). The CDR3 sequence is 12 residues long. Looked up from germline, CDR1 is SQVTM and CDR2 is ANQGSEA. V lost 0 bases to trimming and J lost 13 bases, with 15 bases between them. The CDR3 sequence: CSVEEANSGDFF. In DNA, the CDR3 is TGCAGCGTTGAAGAGGCAAACTCGGGGGATTTCTTT.

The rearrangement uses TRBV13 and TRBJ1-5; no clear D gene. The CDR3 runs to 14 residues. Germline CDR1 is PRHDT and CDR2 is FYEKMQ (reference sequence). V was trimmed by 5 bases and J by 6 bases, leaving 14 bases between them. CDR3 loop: CASSAGEGGQPQHF. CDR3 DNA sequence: TGTGCCAGCAGCGCCGGAGAGGGAGGTCAGCCCCAGCATTTT.

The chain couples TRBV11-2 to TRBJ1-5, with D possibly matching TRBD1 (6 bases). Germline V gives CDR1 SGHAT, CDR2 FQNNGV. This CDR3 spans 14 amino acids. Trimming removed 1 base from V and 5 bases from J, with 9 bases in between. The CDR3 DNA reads TGTGCCAGCAGCTTAGTAGCAGGGGATCAGCCCCAGCATTTT. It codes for CASSLVAGDQPQHF.

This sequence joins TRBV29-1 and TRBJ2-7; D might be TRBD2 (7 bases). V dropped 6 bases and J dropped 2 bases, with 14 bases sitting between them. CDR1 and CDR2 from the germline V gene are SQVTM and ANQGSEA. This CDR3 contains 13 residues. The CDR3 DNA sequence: TGCAGCGTATGCGGGGGCCTAACCTACGAGCAGTACTTC. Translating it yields CSVCGGLTYEQYF.

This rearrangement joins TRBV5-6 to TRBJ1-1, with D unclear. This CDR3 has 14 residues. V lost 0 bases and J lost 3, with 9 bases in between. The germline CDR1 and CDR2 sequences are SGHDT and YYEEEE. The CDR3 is CASSLGSTDTEAFF. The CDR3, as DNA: TGTGCCAGCAGCTTGGGTTCCACGGACACTGAAGCTTTCTTT.

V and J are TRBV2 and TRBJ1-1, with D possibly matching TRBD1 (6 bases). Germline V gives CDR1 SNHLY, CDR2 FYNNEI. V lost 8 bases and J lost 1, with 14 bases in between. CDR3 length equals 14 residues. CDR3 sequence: CASSQGGENTEAFF. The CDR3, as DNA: TGTGCCAGCTCCCAAGGGGGAGAGAACACTGAAGCTTTCTTT.

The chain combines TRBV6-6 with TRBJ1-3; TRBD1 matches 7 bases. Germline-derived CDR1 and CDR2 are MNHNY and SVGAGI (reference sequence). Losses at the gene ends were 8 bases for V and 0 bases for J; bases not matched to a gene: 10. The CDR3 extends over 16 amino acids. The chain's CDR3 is CASGLQGPNSGNTIYF. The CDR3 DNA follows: TGTGCCAGCGGACTACAGGGGCCAAACTCTGGAAACACCATATATTTT.

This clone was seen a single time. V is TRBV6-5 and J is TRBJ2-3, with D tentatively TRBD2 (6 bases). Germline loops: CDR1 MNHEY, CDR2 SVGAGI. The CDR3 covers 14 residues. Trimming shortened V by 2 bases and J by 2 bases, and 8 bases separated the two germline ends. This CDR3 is CASSYGTPTDTQYF. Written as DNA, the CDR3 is TGTGCCAGCAGTTACGGGACTCCCACAGATACGCAGTATTTT.

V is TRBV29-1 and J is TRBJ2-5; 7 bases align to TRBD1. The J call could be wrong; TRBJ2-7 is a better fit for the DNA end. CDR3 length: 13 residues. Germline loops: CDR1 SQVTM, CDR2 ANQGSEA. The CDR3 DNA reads TGCAGCGTGGAGCCGACAGGGACCTACGAGCAGTACTTC. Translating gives CSVEPTGTYEQYF.

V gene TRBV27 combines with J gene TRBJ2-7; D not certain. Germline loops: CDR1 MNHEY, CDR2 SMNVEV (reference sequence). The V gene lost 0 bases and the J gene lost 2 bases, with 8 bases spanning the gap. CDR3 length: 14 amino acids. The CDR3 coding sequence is TGTGCCAGCAGTTTATCCCCCTCTACCTACGAGCAGTACTTC. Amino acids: CASSLSPSTYEQYF.

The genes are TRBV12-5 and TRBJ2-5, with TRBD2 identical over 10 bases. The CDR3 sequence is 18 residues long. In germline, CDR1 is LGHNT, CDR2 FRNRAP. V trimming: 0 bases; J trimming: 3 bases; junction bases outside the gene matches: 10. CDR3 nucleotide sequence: TGTGCTAGTGGTTTGGTACGACTAGCGGGCCTTCGGGAAGAGACCCAGTACTTC. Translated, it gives CASGLVRLAGLREETQYF.

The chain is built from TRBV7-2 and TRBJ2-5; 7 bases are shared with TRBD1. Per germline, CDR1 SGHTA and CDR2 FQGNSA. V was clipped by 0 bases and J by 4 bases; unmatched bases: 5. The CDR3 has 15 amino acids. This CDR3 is CASSLAIQGRETQYF. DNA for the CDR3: TGTGCCAGCAGCTTAGCTATACAGGGGCGAGAGACCCAGTACTTC.

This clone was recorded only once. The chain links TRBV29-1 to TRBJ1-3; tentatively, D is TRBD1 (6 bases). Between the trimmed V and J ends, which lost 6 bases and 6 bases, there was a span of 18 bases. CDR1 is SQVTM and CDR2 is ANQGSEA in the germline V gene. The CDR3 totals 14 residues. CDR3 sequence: CSVLPPGQENTIYF. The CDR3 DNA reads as TGCAGCGTCCTACCCCCGGGACAAGAAAACACCATATATTTT.

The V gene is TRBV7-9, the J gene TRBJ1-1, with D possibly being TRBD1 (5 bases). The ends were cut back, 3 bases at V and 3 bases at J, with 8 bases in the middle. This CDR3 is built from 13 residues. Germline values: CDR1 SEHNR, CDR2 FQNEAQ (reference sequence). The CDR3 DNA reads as TGTGCCAGCAGCTTCTCAGGGTACACTGAAGCTTTCTTT. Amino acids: CASSFSGYTEAFF.

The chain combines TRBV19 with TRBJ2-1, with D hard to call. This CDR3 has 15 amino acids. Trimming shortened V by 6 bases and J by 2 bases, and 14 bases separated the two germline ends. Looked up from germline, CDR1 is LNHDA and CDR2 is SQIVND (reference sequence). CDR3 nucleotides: TGTGCCAGTAGGCCAAGGGAAAGCGCCTACAATGAGCAGTTCTTC. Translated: CASRPRESAYNEQFF.

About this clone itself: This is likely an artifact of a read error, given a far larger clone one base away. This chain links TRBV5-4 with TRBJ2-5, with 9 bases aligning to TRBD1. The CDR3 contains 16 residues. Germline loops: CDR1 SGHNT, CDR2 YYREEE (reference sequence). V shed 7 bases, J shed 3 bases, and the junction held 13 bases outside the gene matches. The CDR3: CASCRTGTGREETQYF. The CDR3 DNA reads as TGTGCCAGCTGCAGGACCGGGACAGGGCGCGAAGAGACCCAGTACTTC.

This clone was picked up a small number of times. Written as DNA, the CDR3 is TGTGCCAGCAGTTCGACAGGGGGCCAAGAGACCCAGTACTTC. Protein: CASSSTGGQETQYF. The chain uses TRBV6-1 and TRBJ2-5; 9 bases are shared with TRBD1. The CDR3 has 14 amino acids. The V segment lost 5 bases and the J segment 1 base; nucleotides outside the gene matches: 2. CDR1 is MNHNS, CDR2 SASEGT, per germline.

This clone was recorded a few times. The CDR3 here is CASSFNRAVSYNEQFF. CDR3 DNA sequence: TGCGCCAGCAGCTTCAACCGGGCCGTCTCCTACAATGAGCAGTTCTTC. The chain joins TRBV5-1 to TRBJ2-1; D is ambiguous. Germline values: CDR1 SGHRS, CDR2 YFSETQ. The CDR3 runs 16 residues. Between the trimmed V and J ends, which lost 2 bases and 0 bases, there was a span of 12 bases.

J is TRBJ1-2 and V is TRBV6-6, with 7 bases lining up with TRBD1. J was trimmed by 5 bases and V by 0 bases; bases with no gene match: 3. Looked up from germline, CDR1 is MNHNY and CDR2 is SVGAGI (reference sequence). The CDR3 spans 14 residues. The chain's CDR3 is CASSYSEGQYGYTF. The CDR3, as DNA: TGTGCCAGCAGTTACTCTGAGGGACAGTATGGCTACACCTTC.

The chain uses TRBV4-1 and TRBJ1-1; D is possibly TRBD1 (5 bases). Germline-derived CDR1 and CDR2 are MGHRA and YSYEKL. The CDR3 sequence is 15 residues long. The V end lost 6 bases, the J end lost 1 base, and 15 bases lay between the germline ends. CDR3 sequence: CASSTQDPGNTEAFF. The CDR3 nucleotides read TGCGCCAGCAGTACACAGGACCCGGGGAACACTGAAGCTTTCTTT.

CDR3 loop: CASSVDAGRGEKLFF. CDR3 bases: TGTGCCAGCAGCGTAGATGCAGGGCGCGGTGAAAAACTGTTTTTT. This chain joins TRBV9 and TRBJ1-4, with a weak D call TRBD1 (5 bases). Looked up from germline, CDR1 is SGDLS and CDR2 is YYNGEE. The CDR3 is 15 residues long. V lost 0 bases and J lost 7, with 13 bases in between.

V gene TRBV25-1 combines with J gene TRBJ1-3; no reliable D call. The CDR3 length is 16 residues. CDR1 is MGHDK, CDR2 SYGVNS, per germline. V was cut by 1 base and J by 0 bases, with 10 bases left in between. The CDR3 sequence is CASSEFAVSSGNTIYF. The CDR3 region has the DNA TGTGCCAGCAGTGAATTTGCGGTGAGCTCTGGAAACACCATATATTTT.

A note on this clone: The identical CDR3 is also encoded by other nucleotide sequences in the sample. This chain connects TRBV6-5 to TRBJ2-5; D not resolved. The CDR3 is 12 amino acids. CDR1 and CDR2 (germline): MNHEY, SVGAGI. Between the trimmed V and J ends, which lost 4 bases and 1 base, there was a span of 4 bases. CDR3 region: CASSSLQETQYF. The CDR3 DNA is TGTGCCAGCAGTTCGCTCCAAGAGACCCAGTACTTC.

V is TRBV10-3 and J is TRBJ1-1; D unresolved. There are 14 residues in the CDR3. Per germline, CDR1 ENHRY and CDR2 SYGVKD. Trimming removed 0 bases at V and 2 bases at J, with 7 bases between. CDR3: CAISESRQNTEAFF. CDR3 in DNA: TGTGCCATCAGTGAGTCGAGACAAAACACTGAAGCTTTCTTT.

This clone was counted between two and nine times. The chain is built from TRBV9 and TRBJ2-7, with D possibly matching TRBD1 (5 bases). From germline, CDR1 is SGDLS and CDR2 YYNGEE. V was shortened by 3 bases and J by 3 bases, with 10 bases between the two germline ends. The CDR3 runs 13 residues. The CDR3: CASSEGPHYEQYF. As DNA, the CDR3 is TGTGCCAGCAGCGAGGGGCCCCACTACGAGCAGTACTTC.